This entry lists 22 T cell receptor beta chains sequenced from one sample in a study of T cells in Graves' hyperthyroidism and ophthalmopathy. TCR beta CDR3 region amplification was performed from RNA transcripts. A set of HTBI primers served as the primers for a first-round RT-PCR of the TCR CDR3. TCRdb redid the calling of the multiplex PCR reads with MiXCR, one entry per CDR3 protein. This table has about 520,000 distinct CDR3 sequences, around 22% appearing once. The sequenced sample consisted of blood. The receptors shown here come from a woman younger than 45 with Graves' ophthalmopathy.

This clonotype was seen ten or more times. CDR3 loop: CASRDLIRYGYTF. Written as DNA, the CDR3 is TGTGCCAGCAGGGATCTTATCCGCTATGGCTACACCTTC. V is TRBV6-1 and J is TRBJ1-2; D is ambiguous. The CDR3 length is 13 residues. The germline V and J ends were trimmed by 6 bases and 4 bases, with 12 bases remaining between them. Germline V lookup: CDR1 MNHNS, CDR2 SASEGT.

This clonotype was observed at least ten times. The chain combines TRBV6-1 with TRBJ2-5, with D maybe TRBD1 (6 bases). Germline CDR1 and CDR2: MNHNS and SASEGT. This CDR3 is built from 11 residues. Deletions cut 9 bases from V and 5 bases from J, with 10 bases between. The CDR3 DNA reads as TGTGCCAGTAGGGGGTTGGAGACCCAGTACTTC. This codes for CASRGLETQYF.

In its sample, this clonotype was seen many times. This chain joins TRBV7-9 and TRBJ1-2; 8 bases fit TRBD1. CDR1 and CDR2 from the germline V gene are SEHNR and FQNEAQ (reference sequence). V lost 0 bases to trimming and J lost 6 bases; unmatched junction nucleotides: 6. The CDR3 covers 15 residues. Here the CDR3 DNA reads TGTGCCAGCAGCTTAGCCTCAGGGGGCGCACATGGCTACACCTTC. It specifies CASSLASGGAHGYTF.

V is TRBV28 and J is TRBJ2-7; perhaps TRBD1 as D (6 bases). Deletions cut 5 bases from V and 0 bases from J, with 17 bases between. Germline CDR1 reads MDHEN; CDR2 reads SYDVKM. The CDR3 runs 16 residues. CDR3 sequence: CASSPLERTDSYEQYF. Written as DNA, the CDR3 is TGTGCCAGCAGTCCCCTCGAGAGGACAGACTCCTACGAGCAGTACTTC.

A few counts support this clonotype. This rearrangement joins TRBV11-2 to TRBJ2-3; 9 positions match TRBD1. J was trimmed by 2 bases and V by 2 bases; bases with no gene match: 5. The CDR3 contains 16 residues. CDR1 is SGHAT and CDR2 is FQNNGV in the germline V gene. In DNA form, the CDR3 reads TGTGCCAGCAGCTTAAATACAGGGGGCTTCACAGATACGCAGTATTTT. It codes for CASSLNTGGFTDTQYF. Complete variable domain (other parts from reference TRBV11-2 and TRBJ2-3): EAGVAQSPRYKIIEKRQSVAFWCNPISGHATLYWYQQILGQGPKLLIQFQNNGVVDDSQLPKDRFSAERLKGVDSTLKIQPAKLEDSAVYLCASSLNTGGFTDTQYFGPGTRLTVL.

This sequence joins TRBV6-5 and TRBJ1-1, with TRBD1 identical over 7 bases. This CDR3 comprises 12 residues. CDR1 and CDR2 from the germline V gene are MNHEY and SVGAGI. J was trimmed by 11 bases and V by 2 bases; bases with no gene match: 5. CDR3 nucleotides: TGTGCCAGCAGTTACCCATCAGGGGGGGCTTTCTTT. Its translation: CASSYPSGGAFF.

This sequence joins TRBV7-2 and TRBJ1-5; D remains ambiguous. Trimming removed 3 bases at V and 4 bases at J, with 7 bases between. The CDR3 loop spans 13 amino acids. The germline CDR1 and CDR2 sequences are SGHTA and FQGNSA. CDR3 DNA sequence: TGTGCCAGCAGCTTCGTAATTAATCAGCCCCAGCATTTT. Encoded protein: CASSFVINQPQHF. Supplemented by reference TRBV7-2 and TRBJ1-5, the full variable domain reads GAGVSQSPSNKVTEKGKDVELRCDPISGHTALYWYRQSLGQGLEFLIYFQGNSAPDKSGLPSDRFSAERTGGSVSTLTIQRTQQEDSAVYLCASSFVINQPQHFGDGTRLSIL.

As regards this clonotype: A read error may produce the germline difference seen at one junction end. This chain joins TRBV27 and TRBJ1-6; D gene unclear. The CDR3 consists of 16 residues. Germline lookup yields CDR1 MNHEY and CDR2 SMNVEV (reference sequence). The CDR3 nucleotides are TGTGCCAGCAGTTTATTTTTATCGGACCTTAATCCACCCCTCCACTTT. Translating it yields CASSLFLSDLNPPLHF.

In this sample, this clonotype turned up many times. The rearrangement joins TRBV5-1 to TRBJ2-5; the D gene is possibly TRBD2 (5 bases). V shed 4 bases and J shed 3 bases, with 13 bases lying between them. CDR1 SGHRS and CDR2 YFSETQ come from the germline V gene. The CDR3 is 14 residues long. CDR3 protein: CASSIQLGEETQYF. CDR3 bases: TGCGCCAGCAGCATCCAACTAGGAGAAGAGACCCAGTACTTC.

This clonotype was seen a few times. CDR3: CASSPTGMVQYF. The CDR3 region has the DNA TGTGCCAGCAGCCCGACAGGGATGGTGCAGTACTTC. This sequence joins TRBV28 and TRBJ2-7; TRBD1 matches 7 bases. CDR1 and CDR2 (germline): MDHEN, SYDVKM. The CDR3 contains 12 residues. Trimming cost V 6 bases and J 9 bases; bases outside gene matches: 8.

This clonotype was observed a few times. The V gene is TRBV7-9, the J gene TRBJ2-5; 7 bases align to TRBD1. The germline V gene encodes CDR1 SEHNR and CDR2 FQNEAQ (reference sequence). After removal of 4 bases from V and 5 bases from J, the junction contained 13 bases not matched to a gene. This CDR3 region has 16 residues. The CDR3 reads CASSYSLTGPLETQYF. The CDR3 DNA follows: TGTGCCAGCAGCTACTCTTTGACAGGGCCTTTGGAGACCCAGTACTTC.

This clonotype has at least ten counts. The chain combines TRBV29-1 with TRBJ1-1; TRBD1 is a possible D gene (5 bases). CDR3 length: 14 amino acids. Germline V lookup: CDR1 SQVTM, CDR2 ANQGSEA. The V end lost 6 bases, the J end lost 2 bases, and 16 bases lay between the germline ends. The CDR3 DNA follows: TGCAGCGTCCTGTCCGAGACAGCAAACACTGAAGCTTTCTTT. Protein sequence: CSVLSETANTEAFF.

Comments on this clonotype: This may arise from a read error, as a much more abundant clone is one base away. CDR3 region: CASSSTGNTIYF. The CDR3 DNA follows: TGTGCCAGCAGTTCAACTGGAAACACCATATATTTT. The chain couples TRBV12-3 or TRBV12-4 to TRBJ1-3; no definite D call. Deletions cut 4 bases from V and 2 bases from J, with 3 bases between. This CDR3 spans 12 amino acids.

This clonotype has ten or more counts. This chain joins TRBV25-1 and TRBJ1-2; D unresolved. The CDR3 is 12 amino acids. Germline CDR1 is MGHDK and CDR2 is SYGVNS. Trimming took 4 bases from V and 3 from J, leaving 6 bases between them. Here the CDR3 DNA reads TGTGCCAGCAGTGGCTGGGACTATGGCTACACCTTC. Protein product: CASSGWDYGYTF.

In its sample, this clonotype was seen many times. The rearrangement joins TRBV12-3 or TRBV12-4 to TRBJ2-7; no firm D call. The CDR3 is made up of 11 amino acids. The V and J ends lost 1 base and 8 bases respectively, with 6 bases between them. The CDR3 DNA sequence: TGTGCCAGCAGTTTAGAGGGCAAGCAGTACTTC. This gives the protein CASSLEGKQYF.

For this clonotype: A read error may account for a junction end that differs from germline. The V call is TRBV7-3, the J call TRBJ2-7, with D perhaps matching TRBD2 (5 bases). The CDR3 is made up of 13 amino acids. The germline V gene has CDR1 SGHTA and CDR2 FQGTGA. In nucleotides, the CDR3 is TGTGCCAGCAGCTTAAGCGGAGACTACGAGCAGCACTTC. Residues: CASSLSGDYEQHF.

The chain carries TRBV11-1 and TRBJ2-1; 9 positions agree with TRBD1. With 4 bases clipped from V and 8 bases from J, the junction kept 12 bases outside the gene matches. The CDR3 sequence is 16 residues long. The V gene's germline CDR1 is SGHAT and CDR2 FQDESV (reference sequence). The CDR3 DNA sequence: TGTGCCAGCAGCTGGTTACCGGGACAGGGATGGGATGAGCAGTTCTTC. This translates into CASSWLPGQGWDEQFF.

This chain links TRBV3-1 with TRBJ1-2, with D perhaps matching TRBD1 (5 bases). The V and J ends lost 3 bases and 6 bases respectively, with 11 bases between them. The CDR3 extends over 13 amino acids. Germline loops: CDR1 LGHDT, CDR2 YNNKEL (reference sequence). This CDR3 is CASSQSRVNGYTF. The CDR3 DNA follows: TGTGCCAGCAGCCAGAGCAGGGTTAATGGCTACACCTTC.

This clonotype has ten or more counts. The V and J genes are TRBV20-1 and TRBJ1-2; maybe TRBD1 (5 bases). V lost 0 bases, J lost 3 bases, and 11 bases lay in between. Germline V gene lookup returns CDR1 DFQATT and CDR2 SNEGSKA (reference sequence). The CDR3 consists of 14 residues. The CDR3 bases are TGCAGTGCTAGAGATCACGGGGACCACTATGGCTACACCTTC. It specifies CSARDHGDHYGYTF.

This clonotype came up many times. V usage is TRBV6-2 or TRBV6-3 and J usage is TRBJ2-5; the match to TRBD1 covers 9 bases. The CDR3 runs 15 residues. Germline trimming cut 5 bases from V and 2 bases from J; bases unmatched to any gene: 6. Germline-derived CDR1 and CDR2 are MNHEY and SVGEGT. The CDR3 is CASSRWTGVQETQYF. Here the CDR3 DNA reads TGTGCCAGCAGTAGGTGGACAGGGGTACAAGAGACCCAGTACTTC.

The gene calls are TRBV3-1 and TRBJ1-1, with D possibly TRBD1 on 5 matching bases. Trimming took off 4 bases at V and 2 bases at J, with 17 bases between the two ends. Per germline, CDR1 LGHDT and CDR2 YNNKEL (reference sequence). The CDR3 has 16 residues. The CDR3 loop is CASSPSLGRANTEAFF. DNA for the CDR3: TGTGCCAGCAGCCCCAGTCTGGGCAGGGCCAACACTGAAGCTTTCTTT.

This clonotype was found many times. The chain carries TRBV27 and TRBJ1-2; D is undetermined. CDR3 length: 13 amino acids. V was trimmed by 0 bases and J by 3 bases, leaving 5 bases between them. Germline CDR1 reads MNHEY; CDR2 reads SMNVEV (reference sequence). This CDR3 reads CASSLSRHYGYTF. The CDR3 bases are TGTGCCAGCAGTTTATCACGGCACTATGGCTACACCTTC.